The 31 T cell receptor beta chains reported below all come from one sample, sequenced in a study of read filtering for tumor transcriptome and immune sequencing (TCRdb year 2020). Sequencing was performed on an Illumina HiSeq 4000. The Immunoverse kit was used to build TCR libraries from roughly 440 ng RNA, with molecular barcoded adaptors covering alpha/delta and beta/gamma chains. The public reads were run again by TCRdb, first through fastp at Q25 and then through MiXCR, and only productive beta chains were kept. Rows with a matching CDR3 protein are joined into one entry that keeps the most common DNA and genes. The sample includes under 60,000 distinct CDR3 sequences, with 15% to 20% observed a single time. Approximately 15% of the sample comes from the top ten. Sequenced input: a population of CD138-negative cells sorted from bone marrow. Explained via the paper, the cell subset or site label denotes: bone marrow mononuclear cells depleted of CD138+ plasma/myeloma cells by negative magnetic selection. Every receptor here comes from a donor aged 40 or older with multiple myeloma.

On this clonotype: This may be a read error: a much more frequent sequence differs by one nucleotide. The J gene is TRBJ2-7, the V gene TRBV20-1; 7 nucleotides line up with TRBD1. The V gene's germline CDR1 is DFQATT and CDR2 SNEGSKA (reference sequence). This CDR3 spans 14 amino acids. The CDR3 loop reads CSARATGDLYEPYF. The CDR3 bases are TGCAGTGCTAGAGCTACAGGGGACCTCTACGAGCCGTACTTC.

This clonotype was counted ten times or more. This rearrangement joins TRBV7-2 to TRBJ2-7; D uncertain. Per the germline V gene, CDR1 is SGHTA and CDR2 is FQGNSA. Trimming left V 4 bases short and J 0 bases short, with 10 bases between. The CDR3 contains 14 residues. The CDR3 DNA reads as TGTGCCAGCAGCTCTGACTTTAGCTCCTACGAGCAGTACTTC. It specifies CASSSDFSSYEQYF.

This clonotype was recorded at least ten times. The J gene is TRBJ2-1, the V gene TRBV4-3, with 8 bases matching TRBD2. The germline V gene has CDR1 LGHNA and CDR2 YSLEER. The ends lost 0 bases at V and 5 bases at J; junction bases unmatched: 6. This CDR3 comprises 16 residues. The CDR3 DNA reads as TGCGCCAGCAGCCAAGAGAGCGGGAGCCCCAACAATGAGCAGTTCTTC. This encodes CASSQESGSPNNEQFF.

Many counts were recorded for this clonotype. The chain links TRBV7-2 to TRBJ2-1; 8 bases line up with TRBD2. Trimming cost V 5 bases and J 7 bases; bases outside gene matches: 4. From germline, CDR1 is SGHTA and CDR2 FQGNSA. The CDR3 covers 13 residues. The CDR3 spells CASSGTRYNEQFF. The CDR3 DNA is TGTGCCAGCAGCGGGACTAGATATAATGAGCAGTTCTTC. Full variable domain (remainder filled in from reference TRBV7-2 and TRBJ2-1): GAGVSQSPSNKVTEKGKDVELRCDPISGHTALYWYRQSLGQGLEFLIYFQGNSAPDKSGLPSDRFSAERTGGSVSTLTIQRTQQEDSAVYLCASSGTRYNEQFFGPGTRLTVL.

The table lists this clonotype with many counts. This chain uses TRBV20-1 with TRBJ2-3, with 8 bases identical to TRBD2. The CDR3 is made up of 18 amino acids. Per the germline V gene, CDR1 is DFQATT and CDR2 is SNEGSKA (reference sequence). V trimming: 5 bases; J trimming: 4 bases; junction bases outside the gene matches: 20. CDR3 in DNA: TGCAGTGCTCCACCTCGGGGTGGACGGGAGGGCCTGGCAGATACGCAGTATTTT. Protein sequence: CSAPPRGGREGLADTQYF.

Notes on this clonotype: The junction and the germline gene differ at one end; a read error may be behind it. The rearrangement joins TRBV23-1 to TRBJ2-7; D unresolved. TRBV23-1 has ORF status, its function being uncertain. The CDR3 is 16 residues long. This chain's CDR3 is CASSQSLQRDSYEQYF. As DNA, the CDR3 is TGCGCTAGCAGTCAATCATTGCAGAGAGATTCCTACGAGCAGTACTTC.

This clonotype was picked up many times. The J gene is TRBJ2-7, the V gene TRBV28; D is possibly TRBD1 or TRBD2 (6 bases each). V was shortened by 6 bases and J by 6 bases, with 27 bases between the two germline ends. Germline V lookup: CDR1 MDHEN, CDR2 SYDVKM. The CDR3 totals 17 residues. CDR3 residues: CASRKPRGGLGIIEQYF. The CDR3 region has the DNA TGTGCCAGCAGAAAGCCGAGAGGGGGACTTGGAATAATCGAGCAGTACTTC.

This clonotype was seen a few times. This chain connects TRBV7-3 to TRBJ1-1; tentative D call: TRBD1 (5 bases). This CDR3 region has 13 residues. The V end lost 4 bases, the J end lost 1 base, and 7 bases lay between the germline ends. Germline CDR1 reads SGHTA; CDR2 reads FQGTGA. CDR3: CASSSGQNTEAFF. The CDR3 DNA sequence: TGTGCCAGCAGCTCGGGGCAGAACACTGAAGCTTTCTTT.

Comments on this clonotype: This may stem from a read error, because a much larger clone lies one nucleotide away. The chain employs TRBV7-2 and TRBJ2-2; 12 bases match TRBD1. The CDR3 has 16 amino acids. CDR1 is SGHTA, CDR2 FQGNSA, per germline. The CDR3 DNA is TGTGCCAGCAGCTTTAGTGGGACAGGGGGCACCCGGGAGCTGTTTTTT. Translated: CASSFSGTGGTRELFF.

This clonotype came up many times. This chain links TRBV7-9 with TRBJ2-1, with TRBD1 matching over 9 bases. The V gene's germline CDR1 is SEHNR and CDR2 FQNEAQ (reference sequence). Trimming at V came to 10 bases and at J to 3 bases, leaving 7 bases not matched to a gene. The CDR3 sequence is 14 residues long. In DNA form, the CDR3 reads TGTGCCACTCTAGGGGGACAGGGCTACAATGAGCAGTTCTTC. Residues: CATLGGQGYNEQFF.

In its sample, this clonotype was seen many times. The chain links TRBV14 to TRBJ1-1; 7 nucleotides line up with TRBD1. With 1 base clipped from V and 3 bases from J, the junction kept 8 bases outside the gene matches. This CDR3 comprises 16 residues. In germline, CDR1 is SGHDN, CDR2 FVKESK. The CDR3 sequence is CASSQVINRGDTEAFF. Written as DNA, the CDR3 is TGTGCCAGCAGCCAAGTTATCAACAGGGGTGACACTGAAGCTTTCTTT.

This clonotype was picked up many times. The chain uses TRBV9 and TRBJ2-7, with D unresolved. CDR3 length: 15 amino acids. Germline V gene data show CDR1 as SGDLS and CDR2 as YYNGEE. V lost 1 base, J lost 0 bases, and 11 bases lay in between. The CDR3 spells CASSVPPASSYEQYF. CDR3 DNA sequence: TGTGCCAGCAGCGTACCACCGGCGAGCTCCTACGAGCAGTACTTC.

The chain is built from TRBV20-1 and TRBJ2-7; 14 bases map to TRBD2. With V trimmed by 3 bases and J by 4 bases, 11 bases remained unmatched. Germline values: CDR1 DFQATT, CDR2 SNEGSKA (reference sequence). This CDR3 is 17 amino acids long. This CDR3 is CSASPFLRLAGGYEQYF. The CDR3 bases are TGCAGTGCTAGCCCTTTTCTCAGACTAGCGGGAGGGTACGAGCAGTACTTC.

This clonotype appeared a few times. The V gene is TRBV29-1, the J gene TRBJ2-7; 7 bases align to TRBD2. Germline V gene sequence: CDR1 SQVTM, CDR2 ANQGSEA. The trim removed 4 bases at V and 4 bases at J, leaving 10 bases unmatched. This CDR3 is 14 amino acids long. CDR3 in amino acids: CSVALGLAEYEQYF. CDR3 bases: TGCAGCGTTGCGTTGGGGCTAGCGGAATACGAGCAGTACTTC.

This clonotype was counted ten times or more. The V call is TRBV20-1, the J call TRBJ1-6, with a possible D match to TRBD1 (5 bases). Trimming pared 5 bases from V and 6 bases from J, leaving 17 bases between. The CDR3 contains 15 residues. CDR1 DFQATT and CDR2 SNEGSKA come from the germline V gene (reference sequence). CDR3 nucleotides: TGCAGTGCTGGGACGATTGGGGTCGGTAATTCACCCCTCCACTTT. This sequence encodes CSAGTIGVGNSPLHF.

In this sample, this clonotype turned up once. The chain couples TRBV19 to TRBJ2-7; the match to TRBD1 covers 7 bases. The CDR3 is made up of 15 amino acids. J lost 6 bases, V lost 5 bases, and 13 bases had no gene match. Germline assignment: CDR1 LNHDA and CDR2 SQIVND (reference sequence). CDR3 DNA: TGTGCCAGTAGTGTTACCGGGACAGCCTATTCCGAGCAGTACTTC. Translating it yields CASSVTGTAYSEQYF. The entire variable domain, with the rest obtained from reference TRBV19 and TRBJ2-7, is as follows: DGGITQSPKYLFRKEGQNVTLSCEQNLNHDAMYWYRQDPGQGLRLIYYSQIVNDFQKGDIAEGYSVSREKKESFPLTVTSAQKNPTAFYLCASSVTGTAYSEQYFGPGTRLTVT.

As to this clonotype: A junction boundary mismatches the germline segment, possibly from a read error. This chain connects TRBV4-1 to TRBJ1-5; maybe TRBD1 (6 bases). CDR1 is MGHRA, CDR2 YSYEKL, per germline. This CDR3 spans 16 amino acids. CDR3: CASSQDGFGGGQLQHF. Here the CDR3 DNA reads TGCGCCAGCAGCCAAGACGGATTCGGGGGGGGGCAGCTCCAGCATTTT.

This clonotype was seen ten or more times. The chain recombines TRBV29-1 with TRBJ2-5; D is unclear. V lost 4 bases and J lost 9, with 12 bases in between. Germline V gene lookup returns CDR1 SQVTM and CDR2 ANQGSEA. The CDR3 loop spans 11 amino acids. The CDR3 loop is CSVVTLKSQYF. CDR3 DNA: TGCAGCGTTGTTACCCTTAAGTCCCAGTACTTC.

This clonotype turned up a few times. This chain links TRBV6-6 with TRBJ2-1; D is uncertain. The CDR3 length is 13 residues. Germline lookup yields CDR1 MNHNY and CDR2 SVGAGI (reference sequence). The CDR3 protein is CASRTADYNEQFF. In nucleotides, the CDR3 is TGTGCTTCGCGGACGGCGGACTACAATGAGCAGTTCTTC.

Of note for this clonotype: With a much larger clone just one base away, this may be a read error. The genes are TRBV14 and TRBJ2-5, with a possible D match to TRBD2 (6 bases). The V gene lost 4 bases and the J gene lost 2 bases, with 20 bases spanning the gap. The length of the CDR3 is 17 residues. Per the germline V gene, CDR1 is SGHDN and CDR2 is FVKESK. The CDR3 DNA sequence: TGTGCCAGCAGCCCCGTTATGGGCTCAGCGGGTCAAGAGACCCAGTACTTC. It yields the protein CASSPVMGSAGQETQYF.

Comment on this clonotype: A much bigger clone sits one base away, suggesting this may be a read error. The chain couples TRBV5-1 to TRBJ2-7, with 9 bases matching TRBD2. The CDR3 sequence is 14 residues long. The trim removed 6 bases at V and 6 bases at J, leaving 10 bases unmatched. CDR1 is SGHRS, CDR2 YFSETQ, per germline. CDR3 region: CASTAIAGACEQYF. The CDR3 region has the DNA TGCGCCAGCACGGCGATAGCGGGGGCCTGCGAGCAGTACTTC.

This clonotype was observed a few times. CDR3 sequence reads: CASSPIGSEAFF. CDR3 DNA sequence: TGTGCCAGCTCACCAATTGGGTCTGAAGCTTTCTTT. The chain links TRBV18 to TRBJ1-1; D gene ambiguous. V was pared by 2 bases and J by 6 bases, with 7 bases between. This CDR3 has 12 amino acids. CDR1 and CDR2 from the germline V gene are KGHSH and LQKENI.

The chain couples TRBV30 to TRBJ2-3, with 8 nucleotides matching TRBD1. The germline V gene encodes CDR1 GTSNPN and CDR2 SVGIG (reference sequence). The CDR3 loop spans 14 amino acids. J lost 5 bases, V lost 1 base, and 5 bases had no gene match. This CDR3 reads CAWSGGQDIDTQYF. Written as DNA, the CDR3 is TGTGCCTGGAGTGGGGGACAGGACATAGATACGCAGTATTTT.

This clonotype was counted many times. This chain joins TRBV7-9 and TRBJ2-1; D is possibly TRBD2 (5 bases). The CDR3 length is 13 residues. Per germline, CDR1 SEHNR and CDR2 FQNEAQ (reference sequence). Trimming stripped 5 bases from V and 0 bases from J, with 5 bases between. The CDR3 here is CASSGSSYNEQFF. CDR3 bases: TGTGCCAGCAGCGGGAGCTCCTACAATGAGCAGTTCTTC.

Ten or more counts support this clonotype. The rearrangement uses TRBV18 and TRBJ2-7; D call uncertain. The CDR3 is 14 residues long. Germline V lookup: CDR1 KGHSH, CDR2 LQKENI. Trimming left V 0 bases short and J 4 bases short, with 10 bases between. The CDR3 loop is CASSPPNDGYEQYF. Here the CDR3 DNA reads TGTGCCAGCTCACCACCTAATGATGGGTACGAGCAGTACTTC. Variable domain in full (rest from reference TRBV18 and TRBJ2-7): NAGVMQNPRHLVRRRGQEARLRCSPMKGHSHVYWYRQLPEEGLKFMVYLQKENIIDESGMPKERFSAEFPKEGPSILRIQQVVRGDSAAYFCASSPPNDGYEQYFGPGTRLTVT.

Ten or more counts support this clonotype. The chain uses TRBV5-1 and TRBJ2-2, with TRBD1 matching 8 bases. The junction had 9 bases not matched to a gene; V was cut back by 3 bases and J by 2 bases. Germline V lookup: CDR1 SGHRS, CDR2 YFSETQ. This CDR3 has 17 amino acids. The DNA for the CDR3 is TGCGCCAGCAGCTCGAGGACAGGGTCCAAAAACACCGGGGAGCTGTTTTTT. It translates to CASSSRTGSKNTGELFF.

This clonotype was counted many times. This chain connects TRBV23-1 to TRBJ2-1, with unresolved D. TRBV23-1 is an open reading frame whose function is uncertain. This CDR3 is 13 amino acids long. Trimming cost V 8 bases and J 0 bases, with 8 bases left between them. The CDR3 region has the DNA TGCGCCAGCTTTTCGAGCTCCTACAATGAGCAGTTCTTC. Translation: CASFSSSYNEQFF.

This clonotype was seen ten or more times. The rearrangement joins TRBV14 to TRBJ1-1; the match to TRBD1 covers 7 bases. Germline V gene sequence: CDR1 SGHDN, CDR2 FVKESK. This CDR3 has 14 amino acids. The V segment lost 5 bases and the J segment 4 bases; nucleotides outside the gene matches: 7. CDR3: CASSCDRVSTEAFF. The CDR3 coding sequence is TGTGCCAGCAGCTGTGACAGGGTGAGCACTGAAGCTTTCTTT.

This clonotype was seen a few times. The chain combines TRBV5-1 with TRBJ2-3, with D perhaps assigned TRBD1 or TRBD2 (6 bases each). There are 15 residues in the CDR3. The ends were cut back, 3 bases at V and 4 bases at J, with 15 bases in the middle. The germline CDR1 and CDR2 sequences are SGHRS and YFSETQ. This CDR3 is CASSSGASLPDTQYF. Written as DNA, the CDR3 is TGCGCCAGCAGCTCGGGGGCTAGTCTCCCAGATACGCAGTATTTT.

The sample holds many counts of this clonotype. This chain joins TRBV16 and TRBJ2-2; D remains unclear. Trimming stripped 0 bases from V and 6 bases from J, with 8 bases between. CDR3 length: 14 residues. Per the germline V gene, CDR1 is KGHSY and CDR2 is FQNENV. The CDR3 DNA is TGTGCCAGCAGCCAATCTTCCAGGCCCGGGGAGCTGTTTTTT. Protein product: CASSQSSRPGELFF.

V gene TRBV7-8 combines with J gene TRBJ2-2; 9 nucleotides agree with TRBD1. In germline, CDR1 is SGHVS, CDR2 FQNEAQ. The ends lost 5 bases at V and 1 base at J; junction bases unmatched: 11. The CDR3 has 18 amino acids. This chain's CDR3 is CASSPDRGLIQNTGELFF. The CDR3 DNA sequence: TGTGCCAGCAGCCCGGACAGGGGCTTGATACAGAACACCGGGGAGCTGTTTTTT.